This TCR beta chain was obtained from a study of blood T cell repertoires in COVID-19. Looking at the study overall: In each case, the material was cDNA or gDNA derived from T cells, B-cell-depleted T cells, or PBMCs.

The germline CDR1 and CDR2 sequences are SGHRS and YFSETQ. The V gene end was trimmed by 4 bases and the J gene end by 7 bases; junction bases not matched to a gene: 13. There are 16 residues in the CDR3. Under the authors' procedure: Using reference gene primer amplification, nucleated cell counts were estimated. Clones were read by immunoSEQ multiplex PCR, and TCRdb kept only the in-frame ones, dropping some. The V and J calls and clone size come from that table; D and trimming were worked out from the DNA. Of about 250,000 clones detected, roughly 86% appear once; the ten largest clones hold 5.5% to 6.5%. This clone occurred a few times.

The source is a woman older than 75 with COVID-19, enrolled during active disease. Sequenced material: peripheral blood. The chain employs TRBV5-1 and TRBJ2-2, with 7 nucleotides matching TRBD1. CDR3 nucleotides: TGCGCCAGCAGCACTACAGGGGTCTTCATCGGCGGGGAGCTGTTTTTT. It translates to CASSTTGVFIGGELFF.